A selection of T cell receptor beta chains follows, all from one sample in a study of regulatory T cells in long-lasting Graves disease. TCRdb processed the multiplex PCR reads anew with MiXCR; each CDR3 protein has one entry. The sample lists 400,000 or so distinct CDR3 sequences, 20% seen once, with around 20% in the top ten. This material consisted of peripheral blood mononuclear cells (PBMCs), taken when the disease was refractory, from a patient treated with antithyroid drugs. All receptors come from a female donor with Graves disease. Each CDR3 is given with its conserved first and last residue. The order of the fields is V gene, J gene, D gene, clone size, CDR3 DNA, CDR3 protein. The D gene is left open where the match is weak. Expanded clones are given a class, and other clones once, few, many or no size at all.

v_gene: TRBV24-1
j_gene: TRBJ2-2
d_gene: TRBD1
abundance: many
CDR3nt: TGTGCCACCAGTGATTTGAAGGGACAGACGAACACCGGGGAGCTGTTTTTT
CDR3aa: CATSDLKGQTNTGELFF

v_gene: TRBV3-1
j_gene: TRBJ2-7
d_gene: NA
abundance: few
CDR3nt: TGTGCCAGCAGCCAAGTTGAAGGCAGCGAGCAGTACTTC
CDR3aa: CASSQVEGSEQYF

v_gene: TRBV7-6
j_gene: TRBJ1-5
d_gene: NA
abundance: few
CDR3nt: TGTGCCAGCAGCCTGAATGCAGGGGAAACGGGTCAGCCCCAGCATTTT
CDR3aa: CASSLNAGETGQPQHF

v_gene: TRBV2
j_gene: TRBJ2-1
d_gene: TRBD2
abundance: NA
CDR3nt: TGTGCCAGCAGTGAAGAGGCGGGAGGCGAGTTCTTC
CDR3aa: CASSEEAGGEFF

v_gene: TRBV24-1
j_gene: TRBJ1-1
d_gene: NA
abundance: few
CDR3nt: TGTGCCCGGATAGGGACTGAAGCTTTCTTT
CDR3aa: CARIGTEAFF

v_gene: TRBV6-9
j_gene: TRBJ1-6
d_gene: NA
abundance: NA
CDR3nt: TGTGCCAGCAGTTACCTGCCCGGGCCCCCCCACTTT
CDR3aa: CASSYLPGPPHF

v_gene: TRBV30
j_gene: TRBJ2-5
d_gene: NA
abundance: many
CDR3nt: TGTGCCTGGAGGGCCGGGGATGGTATGGAGACCCAGTACTTC
CDR3aa: CAWRAGDGMETQYF

v_gene: TRBV6-5
j_gene: TRBJ1-1
d_gene: NA
abundance: many
CDR3nt: TGTGCCAGCAGTTACGAAGGAAACACTGAAGCTTTCTTT
CDR3aa: CASSYEGNTEAFF

v_gene: TRBV18
j_gene: TRBJ2-7
d_gene: NA
abundance: many
CDR3nt: TGTGCCAGCTCACCATACCCGTCCCATGGTGAGCAGTACTTC
CDR3aa: CASSPYPSHGEQYF

v_gene: TRBV5-5
j_gene: TRBJ2-5
d_gene: TRBD2
abundance: NA
CDR3nt: TGTGCCACCCGGGGTAGCGGGAGGGGATGGCAAGAGACCCAGTACTTC
CDR3aa: CATRGSGRGWQETQYF

v_gene: TRBV7-9
j_gene: TRBJ2-2
d_gene: TRBD2
abundance: NA
CDR3nt: TGTGCCAGCAGCTTATTTAGCGGGAGAGACACCGGGGAGCTGTTTTTT
CDR3aa: CASSLFSGRDTGELFF

v_gene: TRBV2
j_gene: TRBJ1-5
d_gene: TRBD1
abundance: many
CDR3nt: TGTGCCAGCAGTGAAGGCAGGGGGCAGCCCCAGCATTTT
CDR3aa: CASSEGRGQPQHF

v_gene: TRBV2
j_gene: TRBJ2-7
d_gene: NA
abundance: many
CDR3nt: TGTGCCAGCAGTGAAGGTGCGGAGCCTTACGAGCAGTACTTC
CDR3aa: CASSEGAEPYEQYF

v_gene: TRBV19
j_gene: TRBJ1-1
d_gene: NA
abundance: NA
CDR3nt: TGTGCCAGTAGTATACTACGGGGTGAAGCTTTCTTT
CDR3aa: CASSILRGEAFF

v_gene: TRBV20-1
j_gene: TRBJ2-5
d_gene: TRBD2
abundance: many
CDR3nt: TGCAGTGCTATACAGGGTAGCGGGGCGAAAGAGACCCAGTACTTC
CDR3aa: CSAIQGSGAKETQYF

v_gene: TRBV6-1
j_gene: TRBJ2-4
d_gene: TRBD2
abundance: few
CDR3nt: TGTGCCAGCGGACGGGGACTAGCGGGAGGCCCTAGGGACATTCAGTACTTC
CDR3aa: CASGRGLAGGPRDIQYF

v_gene: TRBV25-1
j_gene: TRBJ2-7
d_gene: NA
abundance: few
CDR3nt: TGTGCCAGCAGTGAATGGCGGGTCCCCTACGAGCAGTACTTC
CDR3aa: CASSEWRVPYEQYF

v_gene: TRBV2
j_gene: TRBJ2-3
d_gene: NA
abundance: NA
CDR3nt: TGTGCCAGCAGTGGATCTAGCTCTGGCACAGATACGCAGTATTTT
CDR3aa: CASSGSSSGTDTQYF

v_gene: TRBV11-1
j_gene: TRBJ2-6
d_gene: NA
abundance: NA
CDR3nt: TGTGCCAGCAGCCCAGAGGGCCCGAACTCTGGGGCCAACGTCCTGACTTTC
CDR3aa: CASSPEGPNSGANVLTF

v_gene: TRBV7-2
j_gene: TRBJ2-7
d_gene: NA
abundance: few
CDR3nt: TGTGCCAGCAGCCTCTCCTTTCCGGGACCTCCATACGAGCAGTACTTC
CDR3aa: CASSLSFPGPPYEQYF

v_gene: TRBV19
j_gene: TRBJ2-5
d_gene: TRBD2
abundance: few
CDR3nt: TGTGCCAGTAGTGGAAAGGGACTAGCCTCGGAGACCCAGTACTTC
CDR3aa: CASSGKGLASETQYF

v_gene: TRBV6-5
j_gene: TRBJ1-5
d_gene: NA
abundance: few
CDR3nt: TGTGCCAGCAGTTCCCATGAGGGGCTAGGCAATCAGCCCCAGCATTTT
CDR3aa: CASSSHEGLGNQPQHF

v_gene: TRBV25-1
j_gene: TRBJ1-1
d_gene: NA
abundance: NA
CDR3nt: TGTGCCAGCAGCGAATCTGGCCAGATGAACACTGAAGATTTCTTT
CDR3aa: CASSESGQMNTEDFF